The 2 T cell receptor beta chains listed next were all sequenced from one sample in a study of blood T cell repertoires in COVID-19. Clones were sequenced by immunoSEQ multiplex PCR, and TCRdb holds only the in-frame ones, with some missing. The sample lists a few hundred thousand clones, 70% to 90% occurring once. Source material: PBMCs or T cells enriched from blood (not recorded which). The receptors shown here come from a woman aged 45-65 years who had recovered from COVID-19.

The V gene is TRBV5-4, the J gene TRBJ2-1; TRBD2 matches at 10 bases. The CDR3 totals 15 residues. Germline V lookup: CDR1 SGHNT, CDR2 YYREEE (reference sequence). The V gene end was trimmed by 0 bases and the J gene end by 8 bases; junction bases not matched to a gene: 5. The DNA of the CDR3 is TGTGCCAGCAGCTTGGAAGCGGGAGGGCCCGATGAGCAGTTCTTC. This gives the protein CASSLEAGGPDEQFF.

The genes are TRBV27 and TRBJ1-5; 7 bases agree with TRBD1. Germline V gene lookup returns CDR1 MNHEY and CDR2 SMNVEV (reference sequence). The CDR3 is made up of 16 amino acids. V lost 3 bases and J lost 1; bases outside the gene matches: 6. CDR3 sequence reads: CASSFTGVESNQPQHF. The CDR3 bases are TGTGCCAGCAGTTTTACAGGGGTGGAAAGCAATCAGCCCCAGCATTTT.